A single sample gave rise to the 14 T cell receptor beta chains below, sequenced in a study of OX40 agonist ivuxolimab in advanced cancers. Libraries were prepared by immunoSEQ multiplex PCR; TCRdb keeps only in-frame clonotypes and omits some of them. The table shows over 90,000 clones, with roughly 89% occurring only once. This specimen consisted of CD4+ or CD8+ T cells sorted from blood, obtained in a trial of the OX40 agonist ivuxolimab. The receptors were sampled from an adult with an advanced solid tumor such as melanoma, head and neck, liver or kidney cancer.

The V gene is TRBV28, the J gene TRBJ1-4; 7 bases are shared with TRBD1. CDR1 is MDHEN and CDR2 is SYDVKM in the germline V gene. This CDR3 contains 14 residues. V was pared by 8 bases and J by 12 bases, with 15 bases of the junction left unmatched. CDR3 in DNA: TGTGCCAGCGGCGAATGGGGGCCGGGACAGCAACTGTTTTTT. Protein sequence: CASGEWGPGQQLFF.

V and J are TRBV2 and TRBJ1-4, with 7 positions matching TRBD1. This CDR3 is built from 15 residues. Germline V lookup: CDR1 SNHLY, CDR2 FYNNEI. J lost 7 bases, V lost 6 bases, and 11 bases had no gene match. The CDR3 region is CASRVFGTEVEKLFF. CDR3 in DNA: TGTGCCAGCAGAGTCTTCGGGACAGAAGTTGAAAAACTGTTTTTT.

This clone came up a few times. This chain joins TRBV6-6 and TRBJ2-1, with 8 bases aligning to TRBD1. Germline-derived CDR1 and CDR2 are MNHNY and SVGAGI (reference sequence). The V and J ends lost 2 bases and 0 bases, in that order; junction bases with no gene match: 3. CDR3 length: 16 amino acids. CDR3 amino acids: CASSYRTGSSYNEQFF. CDR3 nucleotides: TGTGCCAGCAGTTACCGGACAGGGAGCTCCTACAATGAGCAGTTCTTC.

V is TRBV9 and J is TRBJ2-7; maybe TRBD2 (5 bases). The V end was cut by 4 bases, the J end by 1 base, with 18 bases between. The CDR3 runs 16 residues. Germline-derived CDR1 and CDR2 are SGDLS and YYNGEE. CDR3 region: CASSPRVGIGSYEQYF. In DNA, the CDR3 is TGTGCCAGCAGCCCCCGAGTCGGGATTGGATCCTACGAGCAGTACTTC.

The rearrangement uses TRBV9 and TRBJ2-1, with 7 bases aligning to TRBD2. The CDR3 is 16 residues long. Germline-derived CDR1 and CDR2 are SGDLS and YYNGEE. With 3 bases clipped from V and 6 bases from J, the junction kept 12 bases outside the gene matches. Written as DNA, the CDR3 is TGTGCCAGCAGCGCTCCCGACCAGCGGGATGGCAATGAGCAGTTCTTC. Translating gives CASSAPDQRDGNEQFF.

This clone was detected once. J is TRBJ1-1 and V is TRBV11-2; 8 bases are a match to TRBD1. The trim removed 5 bases at V and 7 bases at J, leaving 9 bases unmatched. The CDR3 loop spans 14 amino acids. Germline-derived CDR1 and CDR2 are SGHAT and FQNNGV. The CDR3 nucleotides read TGTGCCAGCAGCCCGAGGACAGGGAATCTTGAAGCTTTCTTT. Translated: CASSPRTGNLEAFF.

The chain combines TRBV9 with TRBJ2-1; D remains unclear. CDR1 SGDLS and CDR2 YYNGEE come from the germline V gene. This CDR3 comprises 16 residues. V was trimmed by 0 bases and J by 4 bases, leaving 14 bases between them. In nucleotides, the CDR3 is TGTGCCAGCAGCGTAGACTCGTCCGCCCGTTACAATGAGCAGTTCTTC. This gives the protein CASSVDSSARYNEQFF.

This clone has only one observation. This rearrangement joins TRBV27 to TRBJ1-6, with a weak D call TRBD1 (5 bases). Germline CDR1 MNHEY, CDR2 SMNVEV (reference sequence). There are 15 residues in the CDR3. V was cut by 8 bases and J by 13 bases, with 24 bases left in between. The CDR3 DNA follows: TGTGCCAGCGGCCTCGGCCAGGGACGGCGTTACCCCCTCCACTTT. Its protein product is CASGLGQGRRYPLHF.

V gene TRBV30 combines with J gene TRBJ1-5; TRBD1 might be the D (5 bases). This CDR3 has 13 amino acids. V lost 2 bases and J lost 3, with 8 bases in between. Germline CDR1 reads GTSNPN; CDR2 reads SVGIG (reference sequence). CDR3 protein: CAWSRQSNQPQHF. Here the CDR3 DNA reads TGTGCCTGGAGTAGACAGTCCAATCAGCCCCAGCATTTT. The full variable domain, in which reference TRBV30 and TRBJ1-5 provide the parts outside the CDR3, is SQTIHQWPATLVQPVGSPLSLECTVEGTSNPNLYWYRQAAGRGLQLLFYSVGIGQISSEVPQNLSASRPQDRQFILSSKKLLLSDSGFYLCAWSRQSNQPQHFGDGTRLSIL.

The V call is TRBV6-1, the J call TRBJ1-3; D not certain. Deletions cut 4 bases from V and 4 bases from J, with 11 bases between. This CDR3 comprises 14 residues. Germline V lookup: CDR1 MNHNS, CDR2 SASEGT. This CDR3 reads CASSVPNKGNTIYF. Here the CDR3 DNA reads TGTGCCAGCAGTGTACCCAATAAAGGAAACACCATATATTTT.

The chain is built from TRBV11-2 and TRBJ2-7; D unclear. The ends were cut back, 1 base at V and 3 bases at J, with 10 bases in the middle. Germline-derived CDR1 and CDR2 are SGHAT and FQNNGV. This CDR3 region has 14 residues. The CDR3: CASSLGADLYEQYF. The CDR3 DNA sequence: TGTGCCAGCAGCTTAGGGGCGGATCTCTACGAGCAGTACTTC.

The V call is TRBV5-1, the J call TRBJ1-4, with TRBD1 matching over 9 bases. The length of the CDR3 is 15 residues. Losses at the gene ends were 5 bases for V and 5 bases for J; bases not matched to a gene: 7. CDR1 is SGHRS, CDR2 YFSETQ, per germline. CDR3 in amino acids: CASSEAGTGNEKLFF. The CDR3 DNA is TGCGCCAGCAGTGAAGCCGGGACAGGGAATGAAAAACTGTTTTTT.

This chain joins TRBV15 and TRBJ1-3, with 9 bases fitting TRBD1. The germline CDR1 and CDR2 sequences are LNHNV and YYDKDF (reference sequence). Germline trimming cut 5 bases from V and 2 bases from J; bases unmatched to any gene: 19. The CDR3 is 20 residues long. The CDR3 loop is CATSGPRGQGIGPPGNTIYF. CDR3 sequence (DNA): TGTGCCACCAGCGGCCCCAGGGGACAGGGTATAGGCCCCCCTGGAAACACCATATATTTT.

This chain uses TRBV5-4 with TRBJ1-3; D is ambiguous. This CDR3 has 15 residues. CDR1 and CDR2 from the germline V gene are SGHNT and YYREEE (reference sequence). The V and J ends lost 2 bases and 4 bases respectively, with 13 bases between them. The CDR3 sequence is CASSFRGGLGNTIYF. CDR3 DNA: TGTGCCAGCAGCTTTCGTGGCGGGTTGGGAAACACCATATATTTT.